Shown below are 9 T cell receptor beta chains from a single sample sequenced in a study of T-cell reconstitution after alpha-beta-depleted transplantation in children. The authors prepared the TCRbeta library with unique molecular identifiers. TCRdb recomputed calls from the PCR reads with MiXCR, one row per CDR3 protein. This table has a few hundred thousand distinct CDR3 sequences, about 8.8% appearing once. This sample comprised PBMCs from the stem cell graft donor, obtained from the stem cell graft. These receptor sequences come from a human donor who donated a stem cell graft to a child with SCID.

This clonotype has ten or more counts. The gene calls are TRBV7-9 and TRBJ2-2, with D possibly matching TRBD2 (5 bases). CDR3 length: 16 amino acids. Trimming took off 3 bases at V and 4 bases at J, with 15 bases between the two ends. CDR1 is SEHNR, CDR2 FQNEAQ, per germline (reference sequence). Here the CDR3 DNA reads TGTGCCAGCAGCTTCACTACACGGGGAGTCACCGGGGAGCTGTTTTTT. Encoded protein: CASSFTTRGVTGELFF.

This clonotype was observed at least ten times. This chain joins TRBV5-1 and TRBJ2-4; 7 positions agree with TRBD1. The J segment lost 5 bases and the V segment lost 4 bases, leaving 6 bases of the junction unmatched. Germline V CDR1 and CDR2: SGHRS, YFSETQ. The CDR3 sequence is 14 residues long. This CDR3 is CASSQGTEENIQYF. The CDR3 nucleotides are TGCGCCAGCAGCCAAGGGACAGAGGAAAACATTCAGTACTTC.

This clonotype was found many times. The CDR3 sequence is CASSPRTGPAAFF. The CDR3 nucleotides read TGTGCCAGCAGCCCCCGGACAGGGCCGGCCGCTTTCTTT. The chain has TRBV7-2 and TRBJ1-1, with 8 bases aligning to TRBD1. Per germline, CDR1 SGHTA and CDR2 FQGNSA. The CDR3 loop spans 13 amino acids. The V gene end was trimmed by 5 bases and the J gene end by 11 bases; junction bases not matched to a gene: 10.

This clonotype has a count of ten or more. The rearrangement uses TRBV6-5 and TRBJ1-2; D gene uncertain. Germline V CDR1 and CDR2: MNHEY, SVGAGI. Deletions cut 6 bases from V and 2 bases from J, with 10 bases between. The CDR3 runs 13 residues. CDR3 DNA sequence: TGTGCCAGCAGGTCGCTTGGGAACTATGGCTACACCTTC. This translates into CASRSLGNYGYTF.

V usage is TRBV20-1 and J usage is TRBJ1-2; 7 positions agree with TRBD1. Trimming cost V 5 bases and J 8 bases; bases outside gene matches: 14. Germline V gene lookup returns CDR1 DFQATT and CDR2 SNEGSKA (reference sequence). The CDR3 consists of 14 residues. CDR3 bases: TGCAGTGCTGCTACTTGGGACAGTCAAAAAGGCTACACCTTC. Translating it yields CSAATWDSQKGYTF.

This clonotype was seen many times. The chain recombines TRBV4-3 with TRBJ2-4; unclear D gene. This CDR3 is built from 17 residues. Germline loops: CDR1 LGHNA, CDR2 YSLEER. Trimming pared 2 bases from V and 1 base from J, leaving 15 bases between. The CDR3 bases are TGCGCCAGCAGCCAAAAGGGCGAATTGGGGGCCAAAAACATTCAGTACTTC. Its protein product is CASSQKGELGAKNIQYF.

This clonotype was seen ten or more times. The chain carries TRBV5-1 and TRBJ2-6; D is undetermined. This CDR3 is 14 amino acids long. CDR1 is SGHRS, CDR2 YFSETQ, per germline. Deletions cut 0 bases from V and 2 bases from J, with 3 bases between. For the CDR3, the DNA is TGCGCCAGCAGCTTGGATGCTGGGGCCAACGTCCTGACTTTC. Its protein is CASSLDAGANVLTF.

For this clonotype: A much more abundant neighbour one base away suggests this may be a read error. This chain uses TRBV12-3 or TRBV12-4 with TRBJ2-1; 9 bases align to TRBD2. This CDR3 has 18 residues. V lost 2 bases to trimming and J lost 9 bases; unmatched junction nucleotides: 17. The CDR3 DNA is TGTGCCAGCAGTTTAAAGGGTAGCGGGGGACCGACAGACATTGAGCAGTTCTTC. As protein: CASSLKGSGGPTDIEQFF.

Many counts were recorded for this clonotype. The chain recombines TRBV7-2 with TRBJ2-1; D is undetermined. The V gene's germline CDR1 is SGHTA and CDR2 FQGNSA. V was shortened by 4 bases and J by 10 bases, with 17 bases between the two germline ends. The CDR3 extends over 14 amino acids. Here the CDR3 reads CASSSGVGLGEQFF. CDR3 coding DNA: TGTGCCAGCAGCTCCGGAGTTGGTCTGGGGGAGCAGTTCTTC.